This T cell receptor (beta chain) originates from a study of blood T cells in healthy people across ages. This clonotype turned up a few times. Germline-derived CDR1 and CDR2 are MNHEY and SVGEGT. This CDR3 has 15 amino acids. Trimming at V came to 2 bases and at J to 4 bases, leaving 4 bases not matched to a gene. In each sample, at least 7 million PBMCs were isolated. The second PCR ran about 6 to 12 cycles with a sample-barcoded 5' primer and J-beta primers. One entry per CDR3 protein results from TCRdb running MiXCR on the 5' RACE reads. Here the sample spans about 1.5 million distinct CDR3 sequences, roughly 40% being singletons.

The specimen was blood. The gene calls are TRBV6-2 or TRBV6-3 and TRBJ2-4; 8 bases fit TRBD1. The clonotype was recovered from a woman younger than 30 in good health. CDR3 nucleotide sequence: TGTGCCAGCAGTTACGGGCAGGGGGCAAAAAACATTCAGTACTTC. Protein sequence: CASSYGQGAKNIQYF.